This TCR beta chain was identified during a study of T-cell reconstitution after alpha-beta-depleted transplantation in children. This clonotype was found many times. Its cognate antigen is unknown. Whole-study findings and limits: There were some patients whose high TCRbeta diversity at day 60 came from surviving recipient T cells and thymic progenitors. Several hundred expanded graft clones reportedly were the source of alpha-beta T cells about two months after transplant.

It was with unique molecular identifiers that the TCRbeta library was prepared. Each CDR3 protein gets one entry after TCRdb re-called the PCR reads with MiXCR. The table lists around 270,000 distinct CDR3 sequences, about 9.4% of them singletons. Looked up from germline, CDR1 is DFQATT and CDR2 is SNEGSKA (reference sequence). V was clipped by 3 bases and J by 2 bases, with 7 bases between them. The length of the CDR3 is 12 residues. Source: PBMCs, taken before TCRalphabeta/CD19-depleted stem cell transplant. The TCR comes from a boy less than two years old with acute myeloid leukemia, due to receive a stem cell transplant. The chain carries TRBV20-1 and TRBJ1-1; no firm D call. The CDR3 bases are TGCAGTGCTAGTCGGGGTAACACTGAAGCTTTCTTT. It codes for CSASRGNTEAFF.